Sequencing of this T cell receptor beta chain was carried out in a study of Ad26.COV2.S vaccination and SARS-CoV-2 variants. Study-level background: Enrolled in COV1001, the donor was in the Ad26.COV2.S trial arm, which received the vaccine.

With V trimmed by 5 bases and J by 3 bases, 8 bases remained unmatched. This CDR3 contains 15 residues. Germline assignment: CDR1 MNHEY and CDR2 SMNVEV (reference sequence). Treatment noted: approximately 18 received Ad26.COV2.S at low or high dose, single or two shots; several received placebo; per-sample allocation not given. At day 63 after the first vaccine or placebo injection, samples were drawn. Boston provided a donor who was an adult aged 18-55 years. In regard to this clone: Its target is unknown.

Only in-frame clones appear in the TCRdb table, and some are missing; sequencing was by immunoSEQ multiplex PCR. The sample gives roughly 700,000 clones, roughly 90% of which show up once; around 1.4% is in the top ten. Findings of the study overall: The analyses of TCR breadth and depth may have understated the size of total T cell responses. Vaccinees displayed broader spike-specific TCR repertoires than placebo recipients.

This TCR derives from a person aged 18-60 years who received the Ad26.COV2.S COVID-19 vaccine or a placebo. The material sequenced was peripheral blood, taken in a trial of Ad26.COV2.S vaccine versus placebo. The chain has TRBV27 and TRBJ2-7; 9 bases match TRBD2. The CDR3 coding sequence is TGTGCCAGCAGTCTCCAGCGGGGGGCCCACTACGAGCAGTACTTC. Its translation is CASSLQRGAHYEQYF.